This is a list of T cell receptor beta chains from one sample in a study of immune characterization of retroperitoneal liposarcoma. TCRdb used MiXCR to reprocess the PCR reads, holding one entry per CDR3 protein. This table holds roughly 4,000 distinct CDR3 sequences, 35% to 45% found once. The specimen was tumor tissue. These receptors all come from a male donor with retroperitoneal liposarcoma. Both conserved end residues are part of each CDR3. D genes are given only for firm matches. A row's size may be missing; if present it is once, few, many or a size class.

clone size | J gene | D gene | V gene | CDR3 DNA | CDR3 protein
NA | TRBJ2-5 | NA | TRBV6-5 | TGTGCCAGCAGTCAAGGGGAGACCCAGTACTTC | CASSQGETQYF
many | TRBJ2-7 | TRBD2 | TRBV27 | TGTGCCAGCATCCCACTAGCGGACAGATCCTACAATGAGCAGTACTTC | CASIPLADRSYNEQYF
few | TRBJ2-2 | NA | TRBV11-3 | TGTGCCAGCAGTATTGGAAACACCGGGGAGCTGTTTTTT | CASSIGNTGELFF
NA | TRBJ1-5 | NA | TRBV12-3/TRBV12-4 | TGTGCCAGCAGTTTAAAACGGGGTTATCAGCCCCAGCATTTT | CASSLKRGYQPQHF
few | TRBJ1-3 | NA | TRBV12-3/TRBV12-4 | TGTGCCAGCAGTTTGGGGGCCCTCTCTGGAAACACCATATATTTT | CASSLGALSGNTIYF
NA | TRBJ1-1 | NA | TRBV7-2 | TGTGCCAGCAGCTTCGCCGCAAGTTCCTCGGCCACTGAAGCTTTCTTT | CASSFAASSSATEAFF
NA | TRBJ2-3 | NA | TRBV12-3/TRBV12-4 | TGTGCCAGCAGGCACCTCTCAGATACGCAGTATTTT | CASRHLSDTQYF
many | TRBJ2-5 | NA | TRBV4-1 | TGCGCCAGCAGCCAAGCCCGGGGTAGCGGACAAGAGACCCAGTACTTC | CASSQARGSGQETQYF
few | TRBJ2-1 | TRBD1 | TRBV6-1 | TGTGCCAGCAGACGGGACAGGAGGGCCCACGAGCAGTTCTTC | CASRRDRRAHEQFF
many | TRBJ2-3 | NA | TRBV24-1 | TGTGCCACCAGTGATAAGGACACCGACAGCACAGATACGCAGTATTTT | CATSDKDTDSTDTQYF
NA | TRBJ2-1 | TRBD2 | TRBV6-1 | TGTGCCAGCAGTGAGGTTCACGGGACTAACTACAATGAGCAGTTCTTC | CASSEVHGTNYNEQFF
NA | TRBJ1-2 | NA | TRBV6-1 | TGTGCCAGCAGTGAAGCGAGCGGGGTGGGCTATGGCTACACCTTC | CASSEASGVGYGYTF
NA | TRBJ2-2 | NA | TRBV7-6 | TGTGCCAGCAGCTTACCGGAGCCCGGGGAGCTGTTTTTT | CASSLPEPGELFF
NA | TRBJ2-7 | NA | TRBV20-1 | TGCAGTGCTAGAGCGATTAGAACAACCTACCCATACGAGCAGTACTTC | CSARAIRTTYPYEQYF
NA | TRBJ2-7 | NA | TRBV20-1 | TGCAGTGCTAGAGATATCGCAGGGGGGGCCTACGAGCAGTACTTC | CSARDIAGGAYEQYF
many | TRBJ1-5 | NA | TRBV12-3/TRBV12-4 | TGTGCCAGCAGTTTACGGGGGTGGAATCAGCCCCAGCATTTT | CASSLRGWNQPQHF
few | TRBJ2-7 | TRBD2 | TRBV4-1 | TGCGCCAGCAGCCAATTTGTTTCAGGGAGGACTAGCGGGATCCGTACTCCCTACGAGCAGTACTTC | CASSQFVSGRTSGIRTPYEQYF
NA | TRBJ2-3 | TRBD2 | TRBV4-1 | TGTGCCAGTCGGAGCACAAGCGGGAGGGTAACAGATACGCAGTATTTT | CASRSTSGRVTDTQYF
NA | TRBJ1-1 | NA | TRBV6-6 | TGTGCCGTAATGGGGGTGTGGATGAACACTGAAGCTTTCTTT | CAVMGVWMNTEAFF
NA | TRBJ2-3 | TRBD2 | TRBV9 | TGTGCCAGCAGCGTAGAATTTATGACTAGCGGTTTCACAGATACGCAGTATTTT | CASSVEFMTSGFTDTQYF
NA | TRBJ1-1 | TRBD1 | TRBV5-1 | TGCGCCAGCAGCTTGAACAGGGGGCACACTGAAGCTTTCTTT | CASSLNRGHTEAFF
few | TRBJ1-4 | NA | TRBV4-2 | TGTGCCAGCAGCCAACTGGCGGGGGGACGTGGCGAAAAACTGTTTTTT | CASSQLAGGRGEKLFF
NA | TRBJ2-2 | TRBD2 | TRBV3-1 | TGTGCCAGCAGCCTAGGACTAGCTAAGGCCGGGGAGCTGTTTTTT | CASSLGLAKAGELFF
NA | TRBJ2-6 | NA | TRBV5-1 | TGCGCCAGCAGCTTGGGTTCCGTCCTGACTTTC | CASSLGSVLTF
NA | TRBJ2-7 | NA | TRBV12-5 | TGTGCTAGTGGTTTACAGCTCCCCGGGGCCTACGAGCAGTACTTC | CASGLQLPGAYEQYF
many | TRBJ2-7 | NA | TRBV12-3/TRBV12-4 | TGTGCCAGCAGTTTAGCGGGTGGCCCCTACGAGCAGTACTTC | CASSLAGGPYEQYF
NA | TRBJ2-3 | NA | TRBV6-6 | TGTGCCAGCAGTTACTCCCCGTCAGATACGCAGTATTTT | CASSYSPSDTQYF
few | TRBJ2-1 | NA | TRBV18 | TGTGCCAGCTACCCTACTCTTGAGGGGAGCTCCTACGAGCAGTTCTTC | CASYPTLEGSSYEQFF
many | TRBJ1-1 | NA | TRBV5-1 | TGCGCCAGCAGCTGGACGGGACCGTCGAGAGAAGGGGGGGAAGCTTTCTTT | CASSWTGPSREGGEAFF
NA | TRBJ2-3 | NA | TRBV5-1 | TGCGCCAGCAGGATTAGCGGAGGCACAGATACGCAGTATTTT | CASRISGGTDTQYF
NA | TRBJ2-7 | TRBD1 | TRBV30 | TGTGCCTGGAGTGTACAGGGGGCAACCTACGAGCAGTACTTC | CAWSVQGATYEQYF
NA | TRBJ2-7 | TRBD1 | TRBV11-3 | TGTGCCAGCAGGTTAATGGGACAGCGGTACTTC | CASRLMGQRYF
large | TRBJ2-1 | TRBD2 | TRBV12-3/TRBV12-4 | TGTGCCAGCACCACAGGACTAGCTTACAATGAGCAGTTCTTC | CASTTGLAYNEQFF